The clone carrying this T cell receptor (beta chain) appeared a single time. The data were obtained in a study of blood T cell repertoires in COVID-19. About the study: Acute and convalescent COVID-19 samples came from the United States, Italy and Spain. Sources were T cells, B-cell-depleted T cells, or PBMCs; the material itself was cDNA or gDNA.

In the source study's methods: Reference gene primer amplification gave nucleated cell count estimates. Measured with immunoSEQ multiplex PCR; TCRdb has only the in-frame clones, and not every one. V and J calls and clone size are those listed in that table; D and trimming were worked out from the DNA. The data contain about 150,000 clones, more than 85% of them singletons. This receptor was identified in a man in his 60s with active or convalescent COVID-19. What was sequenced was peripheral blood.

The CDR3: CSVPATGGVFETQYF. The CDR3 region has the DNA TGCAGCGTGCCCGCCACAGGGGGCGTTTTTGAGACCCAGTACTTC. This chain joins TRBV29-1 and TRBJ2-5, with TRBD1 matching over 9 bases. The CDR3 spans 15 residues. With 6 bases clipped from V and 5 bases from J, the junction kept 13 bases outside the gene matches. Germline CDR1 and CDR2: SQVTM and ANQGSEA.